These 24 T cell receptor beta chains were all obtained from the same sample, sequenced in a study of EBV T-cell therapy then PD-1 blockade in nasopharyngeal carcinoma (dated by TCRdb to 2020 to 2023). Libraries were built with the immunoSEQ multiplex PCR assay. Sourced from immuneACCESS, this table was stored by TCRdb with only in-frame sequences that have V and J called. A share of the clones is absent; for the studies checked, an unresolved V gene accounts for under half, and the remainder has no known explanation. The sample profile shows about 23,000 clones; 75% to 90% of them were found once. Around 30% of the sample belongs to the ten largest clones. These receptors have no known antigen. The sample's treatment or condition, from its label and the paper: AdE1-LMPpoly-expanded autologous EBV-specific T-cell therapy followed by anti-PD-1 nivolumab. The starting material was CD8+ T cells from blood, obtained around day 58 from a patient whose treatment included autologous EBV-specific T cells and nivolumab. These receptors were collected from a middle-aged man with nasopharyngeal carcinoma.

This rearrangement joins TRBV2 to TRBJ2-1; tentative D call: TRBD2 (7 bases). The CDR3 has 16 amino acids. V was clipped by 4 bases and J by 7 bases, with 20 bases between them. From germline, CDR1 is SNHLY and CDR2 FYNNEI. The CDR3 bases are TGTGCCAGCAGTGTAAGAGCGACGGGGGGCCGGAATGAGCAGTTCTTC. Amino acids: CASSVRATGGRNEQFF.

The chain employs TRBV2 and TRBJ2-7, with D tentatively TRBD2 (6 bases). CDR1 is SNHLY and CDR2 is FYNNEI in the germline V gene. CDR3 length: 12 amino acids. V lost 7 bases and J 3 bases, leaving 10 bases between the germline ends. This CDR3 is CASIPGGYEQYF. CDR3 nucleotide sequence: TGTGCCAGCATTCCCGGGGGCTACGAGCAGTACTTC.

The V gene is TRBV5-8, the J gene TRBJ1-2, with D uncertain. Per germline, CDR1 SGHTS and CDR2 YDEGEE. V was clipped by 2 bases and J by 0 bases, with 5 bases between them. The CDR3 consists of 13 residues. The chain's CDR3 is CASSFATNYGYTF. In nucleotides, the CDR3 is TGTGCCAGCAGCTTCGCCACTAACTATGGCTACACCTTC.

CDR3 loop: CASSVAGGPADTQYF. In nucleotides, the CDR3 is TGTGCCAGCAGCGTAGCGGGGGGGCCAGCAGATACGCAGTATTTT. The rearrangement links TRBV9 to TRBJ2-3, with 8 nucleotides matching TRBD2. Germline V gives CDR1 SGDLS, CDR2 YYNGEE. V shed 0 bases, J shed 4 bases, and the junction held 4 bases outside the gene matches. The CDR3 covers 15 residues.

This chain connects TRBV6-4 to TRBJ2-6; 9 nucleotides agree with TRBD2. The CDR3 covers 16 residues. Trimming at V came to 3 bases and at J to 4 bases, leaving 4 bases not matched to a gene. The germline CDR1 and CDR2 sequences are MRHNA and SNTAGT. CDR3 protein: CASSERAGGGANVLTF. In DNA, the CDR3 is TGTGCCAGCAGTGAACGAGCGGGGGGCGGGGCCAACGTCCTGACTTTC.

This clone was found a few times. The gene calls are TRBV9 and TRBJ1-2, with D maybe TRBD1 (6 bases). Looked up from germline, CDR1 is SGDLS and CDR2 is YYNGEE. V gave up 6 bases and J gave up 3 bases, with 12 bases separating them. The CDR3 runs 13 residues. CDR3 nucleotides: TGTGCCAGCACCTTAGGGGGGGACTATGGCTACACCTTC. Amino acids: CASTLGGDYGYTF.

In this sample, this clone turned up once. As DNA, the CDR3 is TGTGCCAGCAGCTCCCAGGAAAACAATGAGCAGTTCTTC. It translates to CASSSQENNEQFF. The chain couples TRBV6-5 to TRBJ2-1, with D unresolved. Deletions cut 6 bases from V and 5 bases from J, with 11 bases between. Germline loops: CDR1 MNHEY, CDR2 SVGAGI. The CDR3 loop spans 13 amino acids.

The V call is TRBV30, the J call TRBJ2-1, with TRBD1 identical over 7 bases. This CDR3 is built from 13 residues. The germline gives CDR1 GTSNPN, CDR2 SVGIG (reference sequence). V lost 1 base to trimming and J lost 8 bases; unmatched junction nucleotides: 5. The DNA for the CDR3 is TGTGCCTGGAGTGCCTCGACAGGGTATGAGCAGTTCTTC. Amino acid sequence: CAWSASTGYEQFF.

The J gene is TRBJ1-4, the V gene TRBV15; a weak D match, TRBD1 (6 bases). The V end lost 1 base, the J end lost 5 bases, and 11 bases lay between the germline ends. Germline CDR1 LNHNV, CDR2 YYDKDF (reference sequence). The CDR3 runs to 15 residues. The CDR3, as DNA: TGTGCCACCAGCAGAGCCACCGGGGGCAATGAAAAACTGTTTTTT. Its translation: CATSRATGGNEKLFF.

The chain uses TRBV19 and TRBJ2-7; 7 positions match TRBD1. This CDR3 region has 16 residues. Germline V lookup: CDR1 LNHDA, CDR2 SQIVND (reference sequence). The J segment lost 4 bases and the V segment lost 3 bases, leaving 12 bases of the junction unmatched. This CDR3 is CASSITLSDREYEQYF. The DNA of the CDR3 is TGTGCCAGTAGTATCACCCTCTCCGACAGGGAGTACGAGCAGTACTTC.

The gene calls are TRBV9 and TRBJ1-2; TRBD1 aligns across 7 bases. The CDR3 spans 13 residues. The junction had 15 bases not matched to a gene; V was cut back by 9 bases and J by 10 bases. The V gene's germline CDR1 is SGDLS and CDR2 YYNGEE. The CDR3 region is CAIRPGQLRPYTF. The CDR3 DNA reads TGTGCCATTCGCCCGGGACAGTTACGCCCCTACACCTTC.

The V gene is TRBV19, the J gene TRBJ1-4; no clear D gene. The CDR3 sequence is 15 residues long. V was cut by 9 bases and J by 0 bases, with 14 bases left in between. Germline-derived CDR1 and CDR2 are LNHDA and SQIVND (reference sequence). The CDR3 region has the DNA TGTGCCAGCGCTCGATCCGGCCCAACTAATGAAAAACTGTTTTTT. It codes for CASARSGPTNEKLFF.

This clone was seen once. V is TRBV19 and J is TRBJ1-5; D not certain. The V gene lost 8 bases and the J gene lost 15 bases, with 14 bases spanning the gap. CDR3 length equals 10 residues. CDR1 and CDR2 from the germline V gene are LNHDA and SQIVND (reference sequence). In nucleotides, the CDR3 is TGTGCCAGTTGGTGGGGTACTTTGCATTTT. This codes for CASWWGTLHF. Full variable domain (remainder filled in from reference TRBV19 and TRBJ1-5): DGGITQSPKYLFRKEGQNVTLSCEQNLNHDAMYWYRQDPGQGLRLIYYSQIVNDFQKGDIAEGYSVSREKKESFPLTVTSAQKNPTAFYLCASWWGTLHFGDGTRLSIL.

The chain combines TRBV28 with TRBJ1-2; 8 bases align to TRBD1. J lost 4 bases, V lost 4 bases, and 2 bases had no gene match. The CDR3 extends over 13 amino acids. Germline V gene sequence: CDR1 MDHEN, CDR2 SYDVKM. Written as DNA, the CDR3 is TGTGCCAGCAGTTCGACAGGGGCCTATGGCTACACCTTC. Amino acid sequence: CASSSTGAYGYTF.

The chain links TRBV10-2 to TRBJ2-2, with D perhaps TRBD2 (6 bases). CDR3 length: 20 residues. Germline V gene sequence: CDR1 WSHSY, CDR2 SAAADI. V lost 6 bases to trimming and J lost 6 bases, with 32 bases between them. The CDR3 here is CASRGGRESRVWRTSGELFF. The CDR3 nucleotides are TGCGCCAGCAGGGGGGGAAGGGAAAGTCGCGTGTGGCGTACTTCCGGGGAGCTGTTTTTT.

J is TRBJ1-2 and V is TRBV12-3 or TRBV12-4, with D possibly matching TRBD1 (5 bases). The CDR3 is 13 residues long. V was trimmed by 5 bases and J by 4 bases, leaving 11 bases between them. CDR3 nucleotides: TGTGCCAGCAGTCCGACAGAGGGCTATGGCTACACCTTC. It encodes CASSPTEGYGYTF.

The chain combines TRBV7-8 with TRBJ2-2; no clear D gene. V was cut by 2 bases and J by 3 bases, with 16 bases left in between. Germline V gene sequence: CDR1 SGHVS, CDR2 FQNEAQ. The CDR3 has 17 residues. The CDR3 bases are TGTGCCAGCAGCTTAACGGCCGGCGAGGTTGACACCGGGGAGCTGTTTTTT. It codes for CASSLTAGEVDTGELFF.

In this sample, this clone turned up a few times. The V call is TRBV6-4, the J call TRBJ2-3, with 9 bases fitting TRBD1. Germline CDR1 and CDR2: MRHNA and SNTAGT. The CDR3 loop spans 15 amino acids. V trimming: 8 bases; J trimming: 3 bases; junction bases outside the gene matches: 9. CDR3 in amino acids: CASSKGTGSTDTQYF. The CDR3 bases are TGTGCCAGCTCGAAAGGGACAGGGTCGACAGATACGCAGTATTTT.

The CDR3 nucleotides read TGTGCCAGCAGCTTAAGGGCCGGGAGGTACCAAGAGACCCAGTACTTC. It encodes CASSLRAGRYQETQYF. The gene calls are TRBV7-8 and TRBJ2-5; 7 nucleotides align to TRBD2. Germline CDR1 is SGHVS and CDR2 is FQNEAQ. V dropped 2 bases and J dropped 0; count of bases not matched to a gene: 6. This CDR3 is 16 amino acids long.

The chain uses TRBV6-5 and TRBJ1-6; no clear D gene. Germline CDR1 MNHEY, CDR2 SVGAGI. Trimming stripped 6 bases from V and 9 bases from J, with 9 bases between. The CDR3 has 12 residues. In DNA, the CDR3 is TGTGCCAGCAGCTCCCTCGGTTCACCCCTCCACTTT. As protein: CASSSLGSPLHF.

This clone has only a few counts. The V gene is TRBV4-3, the J gene TRBJ2-1; 8 positions agree with TRBD1. Germline V gene lookup returns CDR1 LGHNA and CDR2 YSLEER. The CDR3 is 16 amino acids. V was clipped by 0 bases and J by 7 bases; unmatched bases: 8. In DNA, the CDR3 is TGCGCCAGCAGCCAAGATGCGGCAGGGGGCTCGAATGAGCAGTTCTTC. Residues: CASSQDAAGGSNEQFF.

J is TRBJ1-2 and V is TRBV7-9, with 8 nucleotides matching TRBD1. The CDR3 contains 15 residues. Germline V gene data show CDR1 as SEHNR and CDR2 as FQNEAQ (reference sequence). J was trimmed by 4 bases and V by 5 bases; bases with no gene match: 9. Here the CDR3 reads CASSPGGQGGYGYTF. Written as DNA, the CDR3 is TGTGCCAGCAGCCCCGGCGGACAGGGAGGCTATGGCTACACCTTC.

This sequence joins TRBV13 and TRBJ2-7; TRBD1 might be the D (6 bases). The CDR3 extends over 14 amino acids. Deletions cut 8 bases from V and 0 bases from J, with 14 bases between. The germline V gene has CDR1 PRHDT and CDR2 FYEKMQ (reference sequence). The CDR3 protein is CASAQGPSSYEQYF. DNA of the CDR3: TGTGCCAGCGCGCAGGGGCCTAGCTCCTACGAGCAGTACTTC. The complete variable domain, with remaining parts taken from reference TRBV13 and TRBJ2-7, reads AAGVIQSPRHLIKEKRETATLKCYPIPRHDTVYWYQQGPGQDPQFLISFYEKMQSDKGSIPDRFSAQQFSDYHSELNMSSLELGDSALYFCASAQGPSSYEQYFGPGTRLTVT.

The genes are TRBV11-3 and TRBJ1-2; D is ambiguous. The V end was cut by 5 bases, the J end by 7 bases, with 11 bases between. CDR1 SGHNT and CDR2 YENEEA come from the germline V gene. The CDR3 totals 12 residues. The CDR3 nucleotides read TGTGCCAGCAGCGGAAGGGTTCCTGGCTACACCTTC. Translating it yields CASSGRVPGYTF.